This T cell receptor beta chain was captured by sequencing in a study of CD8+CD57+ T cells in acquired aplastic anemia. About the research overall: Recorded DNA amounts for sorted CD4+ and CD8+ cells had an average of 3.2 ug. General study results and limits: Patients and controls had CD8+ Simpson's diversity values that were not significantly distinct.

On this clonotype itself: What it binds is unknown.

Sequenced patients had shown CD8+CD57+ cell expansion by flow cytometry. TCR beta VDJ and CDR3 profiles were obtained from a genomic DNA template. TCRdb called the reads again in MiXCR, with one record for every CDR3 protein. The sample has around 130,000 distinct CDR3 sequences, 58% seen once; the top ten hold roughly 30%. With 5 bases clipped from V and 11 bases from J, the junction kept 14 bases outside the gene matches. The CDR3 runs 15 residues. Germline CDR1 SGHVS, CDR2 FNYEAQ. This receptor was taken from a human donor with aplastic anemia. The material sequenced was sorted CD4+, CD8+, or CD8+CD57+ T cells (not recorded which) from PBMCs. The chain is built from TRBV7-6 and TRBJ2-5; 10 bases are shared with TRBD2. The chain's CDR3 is CASSPWASGSDEQYF. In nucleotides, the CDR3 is TGTGCCAGCAGCCCGTGGGCTAGCGGGAGCGATGAGCAGTACTTC.